This passage covers 10 T cell receptor beta chains from one sample sequenced in a study of T cell responses to AZD1222 COVID-19 vaccine. Method: immunoSEQ multiplex PCR; TCRdb's copy keeps in-frame clones and lacks some. The table lists about 110,000 clones, about 86% of them singletons. This material consisted of peripheral blood, taken on day 0 of AZD1222 vaccination. These receptors came from an adult in good health.

The chain joins TRBV18 to TRBJ1-2; D remains unclear. Germline CDR1 and CDR2: KGHSH and LQKENI. Deletions cut 0 bases from V and 1 base from J, with 6 bases between. CDR3 length: 14 residues. CDR3 coding DNA: TGTGCCAGCTCACCACCGAACAGTAACTATGGCTACACCTTC. This encodes CASSPPNSNYGYTF.

The chain uses TRBV6-6 and TRBJ1-1, with D perhaps matching TRBD1 (5 bases). V shed 3 bases and J shed 8 bases, with 7 bases lying between them. The CDR3 is 11 amino acids. CDR1 MNHNY and CDR2 SVGAGI come from the germline V gene (reference sequence). CDR3 sequence reads: CASSYQGEAFF. In DNA form, the CDR3 reads TGTGCCAGCAGTTATCAGGGAGAAGCTTTCTTT.

This clone was seen once. The genes are TRBV5-6 and TRBJ1-5; 7 positions agree with TRBD1. Trimming at V came to 4 bases and at J to 0 bases, leaving 4 bases not matched to a gene. Germline V gene data show CDR1 as SGHDT and CDR2 as YYEEEE. The length of the CDR3 is 15 residues. CDR3 sequence reads: CASSRTGDSNQPQHF. The CDR3 DNA reads as TGTGCCAGCAGCCGAACAGGGGATAGCAATCAGCCCCAGCATTTT.

The chain uses TRBV6-2 or TRBV6-3 and TRBJ2-1, with D tentatively TRBD2 (5 bases). Germline-derived CDR1 and CDR2 are MNHEY and SVGEGT. CDR3 length: 14 residues. Between the trimmed V and J ends, which lost 6 bases and 2 bases, there was a span of 11 bases. The CDR3 DNA sequence: TGTGCCAGCAGCGAGGGTAAGACCTACAATGAGCAGTTCTTC. Its translation: CASSEGKTYNEQFF.

The chain combines TRBV6-5 with TRBJ1-2; D gene uncertain. The CDR3 runs to 14 residues. Deletions cut 7 bases from V and 1 base from J, with 13 bases between. In germline, CDR1 is MNHEY, CDR2 SVGAGI. The CDR3 coding sequence is TGTGCCAGCAAGAAAACGTCAGATAACTATGGCTACACCTTC. Its translation is CASKKTSDNYGYTF.

The V and J genes are TRBV6-5 and TRBJ1-5; D is perhaps TRBD1 (6 bases). There are 13 residues in the CDR3. Per the germline V gene, CDR1 is MNHEY and CDR2 is SVGAGI. The germline V and J ends were trimmed by 7 bases and 8 bases, with 15 bases remaining between them. Written as DNA, the CDR3 is TGTGCCAGCAAAATAACAGGGTTGAAGCCCCAGCATTTT. Protein: CASKITGLKPQHF.

Only one count was recorded for this clone. V gene TRBV28 combines with J gene TRBJ1-1, with D hard to call. The germline V and J ends were trimmed by 10 bases and 4 bases, with 10 bases remaining between them. Germline V gene sequence: CDR1 MDHEN, CDR2 SYDVKM. The CDR3 covers 11 residues. In DNA, the CDR3 is TGTGCCACCACGCGAGCCACTGAAGCTTTCTTT. Protein product: CATTRATEAFF.

In DNA form, the CDR3 reads TGTGCCAGCGCTTTATCCGGGACAGTCGACTATGGCTACACCTTC. Translation: CASALSGTVDYGYTF. This chain joins TRBV5-5 and TRBJ1-2; 7 bases align to TRBD1. The CDR3 covers 15 residues. Germline loops: CDR1 SGHKS, CDR2 YYEKEE (reference sequence). V lost 7 bases to trimming and J lost 3 bases; unmatched junction nucleotides: 12.

The V call is TRBV6-2 or TRBV6-3, the J call TRBJ1-1; no clear D. Germline V gene sequence: CDR1 MNHEY, CDR2 SVGEGT. V gave up 2 bases and J gave up 7 bases, with 8 bases separating them. The CDR3 length is 12 residues. This chain's CDR3 is CASSYNRREAFF. The CDR3 nucleotides are TGTGCCAGCAGTTACAACCGGCGTGAAGCTTTCTTT.

This clone has just a few counts. The rearrangement links TRBV9 to TRBJ1-1; no clear D gene. V dropped 3 bases and J dropped 1 base, with 13 bases sitting between them. The CDR3 contains 15 residues. The V gene's germline CDR1 is SGDLS and CDR2 YYNGEE. The DNA for the CDR3 is TGTGCCAGCAGCGCCCAATCACAGCAGAACACTGAAGCTTTCTTT. Residues: CASSAQSQQNTEAFF.